This TCR beta chain was sequenced in a study of shared clonotypes between healthy human individuals. Per germline, CDR1 MGHRA and CDR2 YSYEKL. V lost 4 bases and J 8 bases, leaving 17 bases between the germline ends. CDR3 length equals 15 residues. The table came from immunoSEQ multiplex PCR; TCRdb's copy has only in-frame clones and leaves some out. The sample carries a few million clones, about 90% recorded once. Material: naive CD4+ T cells from PBMCs. The sample's subset: CD45RA+ positively selected. This clonotype was obtained from a man aged 18-30 years in good health. Some clones in this sample may be carry-over from other donors' samples. The chain carries TRBV4-1 and TRBJ2-2, with no clear D. The CDR3 DNA reads as TGCGCCAGCAGCCCCAAAAGCCAGGTTCTGGGGGAGCTGTTTTTT. As protein: CASSPKSQVLGELFF.